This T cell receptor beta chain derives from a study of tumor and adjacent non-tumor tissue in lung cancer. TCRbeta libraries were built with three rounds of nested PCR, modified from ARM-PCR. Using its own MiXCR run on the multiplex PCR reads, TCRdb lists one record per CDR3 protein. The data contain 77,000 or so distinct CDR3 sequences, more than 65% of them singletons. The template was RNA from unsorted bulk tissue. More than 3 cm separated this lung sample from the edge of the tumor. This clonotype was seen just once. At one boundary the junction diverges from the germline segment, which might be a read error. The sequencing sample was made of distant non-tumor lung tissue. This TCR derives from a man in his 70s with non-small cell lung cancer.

CDR3 nucleotide sequence: TGTACCAGCAGCCCGGGGACAGTTGTGCAAGAGACCCAGCACTTC. It translates to CTSSPGTVVQETQHF. The chain couples TRBV11-2 to TRBJ2-5; the match to TRBD1 covers 7 bases. Germline-derived CDR1 and CDR2 are SGHAT and FQNNGV. CDR3 length: 15 amino acids.